Each of the 15 T cell receptor beta chains below was sequenced from the same sample in a study of cytomegalovirus exposure and HLA in healthy donors (dated by TCRdb to 2016 to 2017). The protocol used for the library was the immunoSEQ multiplex PCR assay. The multiplex PCR relied on a mix of 60 forward primers for TCR Vbeta segments and 13 reverse primers for TCR Jbeta segments. The source is immuneACCESS, and TCRdb retained only in-frame sequences with V and J called. Part of the clones is not carried over; for the studies checked, unresolved V genes explain less than half of this, and the remainder is unexplained. This sample has 120,000 or so clones in its table, and 83% of those were observed once. The ten largest account for around 3.5% of the sample. Source material: PBMCs. The source is a woman aged 40 to 55 in good health and CMV-seropositive.

Details on this clone: An end of the junction does not agree with germline; a read error may underlie this. The chain recombines TRBV7-9 with TRBJ1-2; TRBD1 might be the D (5 bases). The CDR3 totals 15 residues. Looked up from germline, CDR1 is SEHNR and CDR2 is FQNEAQ (reference sequence). The CDR3 sequence: CSSSLGPVGGYGYTF. The CDR3 DNA reads TGTTCCAGCAGCTTAGGGCCGGTCGGGGGGTATGGCTACACCTTC. The full variable domain, completed using reference TRBV7-9 and TRBJ1-2, is DTGVSQNPRHKITKRGQNVTFRCDPISEHNRLYWYRQTLGQGPEFLTYFQNEAQLEKSRLLSDRFSAERPKGSFSTLEIQRTEQGDSAMYLCSSSLGPVGGYGYTFGSGTRLTVV.

This clone was detected only once. The chain employs TRBV5-1 and TRBJ1-1; TRBD1 is a possible D gene (5 bases). Germline loops: CDR1 SGHRS, CDR2 YFSETQ. With 0 bases removed from V and 11 bases from J, the gap between germline ends came to 20 bases. The CDR3 runs 15 residues. The CDR3: CASSLEGLGSVYAFF. The CDR3 DNA sequence: TGCGCCAGCAGCTTGGAGGGGCTCGGGAGCGTCTACGCTTTCTTT.

The CDR3 DNA sequence: TGTGCCAGCAGGCCTAGCGGGAGGGCCGACGGTGAGCAGTTCTTC. Translated, it gives CASRPSGRADGEQFF. The chain has TRBV6-1 and TRBJ2-1, with 12 positions matching TRBD2. Germline CDR1 is MNHNS and CDR2 is SASEGT. J gave up 9 bases and V 6 bases, and 9 bases lay outside the gene matches. The CDR3 is made up of 15 amino acids.

The V call is TRBV30, the J call TRBJ1-1, with a tentative D call TRBD1 (5 bases). Germline CDR1 and CDR2: GTSNPN and SVGIG (reference sequence). The CDR3 has 13 residues. Trimming took 3 bases from V and 6 from J, leaving 14 bases between them. CDR3 region: CAWRVDRRAEAFF. CDR3 bases: TGTGCCTGGAGAGTAGACAGAAGGGCTGAAGCTTTCTTT. Using reference TRBV30 and TRBJ1-1 for the parts outside the CDR3, the full variable domain is SQTIHQWPATLVQPVGSPLSLECTVEGTSNPNLYWYRQAAGRGLQLLFYSVGIGQISSEVPQNLSASRPQDRQFILSSKKLLLSDSGFYLCAWRVDRRAEAFFGQGTRLTVV.

The V and J genes are TRBV27 and TRBJ1-2; 7 bases fit TRBD1. The CDR3 is 11 amino acids. V was clipped by 7 bases and J by 4 bases; unmatched bases: 0. In germline, CDR1 is MNHEY, CDR2 SMNVEV (reference sequence). Here the CDR3 DNA reads TGTGCCAGCACAGGGGGCTATGGCTACACCTTC. Translating gives CASTGGYGYTF.

The chain carries TRBV5-6 and TRBJ2-7; 9 positions agree with TRBD1. Germline V gene sequence: CDR1 SGHDT, CDR2 YYEEEE. With V trimmed by 4 bases and J by 4 bases, 9 bases remained unmatched. This CDR3 has 15 residues. CDR3: CASSPDRQGVYEQYF. The CDR3 DNA follows: TGTGCCAGCAGCCCGGATCGACAGGGGGTATACGAGCAGTACTTC.

V gene TRBV6-6 combines with J gene TRBJ2-1, with a possible D match to TRBD1 (6 bases). The CDR3 totals 14 residues. The V end lost 2 bases, the J end lost 12 bases, and 17 bases lay between the germline ends. Germline values: CDR1 MNHNY, CDR2 SVGAGI (reference sequence). The CDR3 reads CASSYPRGIEGQFF. CDR3 DNA sequence: TGTGCCAGCAGTTACCCGAGGGGGATAGAGGGGCAGTTCTTC.

In this sample, this clone turned up a few times. This specimen includes other DNA sequences encoding the same CDR3. This rearrangement joins TRBV7-9 to TRBJ1-5; no firm D call. Germline CDR1 SEHNR, CDR2 FQNEAQ (reference sequence). The CDR3 totals 12 residues. The V end was cut by 5 bases, the J end by 7 bases, with 9 bases between. The CDR3 coding sequence is TGTGCCAGCAGCCTTCCGGGGCAGCCCCAGCATTTT. This encodes CASSLPGQPQHF.

The chain uses TRBV5-6 and TRBJ2-5; 7 nucleotides match TRBD2. CDR1 and CDR2 (germline): SGHDT, YYEEEE. The CDR3 loop spans 15 amino acids. The V and J ends lost 3 bases and 1 base, in that order; junction bases with no gene match: 6. The CDR3 DNA follows: TGTGCCAGCAGCTGGGGGGGTGCGGTCCAAGAGACCCAGTACTTC. Amino acid sequence: CASSWGGAVQETQYF.

The chain couples TRBV7-2 to TRBJ2-1; TRBD1 matches 10 bases. V dropped 4 bases and J dropped 2; count of bases not matched to a gene: 5. Germline CDR1 is SGHTA and CDR2 is FQGNSA. The CDR3 contains 16 residues. In DNA form, the CDR3 reads TGTGCCAGCAGCTGGACAGGGGGTAAAGCCTACAATGAGCAGTTCTTC. Protein sequence: CASSWTGGKAYNEQFF.

This chain connects TRBV6-5 to TRBJ2-3; 8 bases are shared with TRBD2. After removal of 6 bases from V and 3 bases from J, the junction contained 5 bases not matched to a gene. The CDR3 is 14 amino acids. Germline CDR1 reads MNHEY; CDR2 reads SVGAGI. The CDR3 DNA sequence: TGTGCCAGCAGCCAGCGGGAGAGTACAGATACGCAGTATTTT. This encodes CASSQRESTDTQYF.

The rearrangement links TRBV10-2 to TRBJ2-7; TRBD1 matches at 11 bases. CDR1 is WSHSY and CDR2 is SAAADI in the germline V gene. V dropped 6 bases and J dropped 5; count of bases not matched to a gene: 3. This CDR3 comprises 13 residues. The CDR3 nucleotides are TGCGCCAGCAGGAGGACAGGGGGCGACGAGCAGTACTTC. It encodes CASRRTGGDEQYF.

The gene calls are TRBV6-5 and TRBJ1-2; unclear D gene. The CDR3 covers 13 residues. Trimming took off 6 bases at V and 8 bases at J, with 16 bases between the two ends. Germline loops: CDR1 MNHEY, CDR2 SVGAGI. The CDR3 loop is CASRPTQRRGYTF. The CDR3 nucleotides are TGTGCCAGCAGGCCAACTCAAAGAAGAGGCTACACCTTC.

The J gene is TRBJ2-7, the V gene TRBV5-5, with D tentatively TRBD1 (6 bases). V was trimmed by 3 bases and J by 6 bases, leaving 10 bases between them. This CDR3 comprises 12 residues. The germline V gene encodes CDR1 SGHKS and CDR2 YYEKEE (reference sequence). The CDR3 spells CASSWGLGEQYF. In DNA form, the CDR3 reads TGTGCCAGCAGCTGGGGGCTAGGCGAGCAGTACTTC.

This chain links TRBV30 with TRBJ1-3; D remains unclear. Germline CDR1 is GTSNPN and CDR2 is SVGIG (reference sequence). This CDR3 comprises 14 residues. The V and J ends lost 0 bases and 0 bases respectively, with 6 bases between them. Here the CDR3 reads CAWSVSFSGNTIYF. CDR3 in DNA: TGTGCCTGGAGTGTATCATTCTCTGGAAACACCATATATTTT. The entire variable domain, with the rest obtained from reference TRBV30 and TRBJ1-3, is as follows: SQTIHQWPATLVQPVGSPLSLECTVEGTSNPNLYWYRQAAGRGLQLLFYSVGIGQISSEVPQNLSASRPQDRQFILSSKKLLLSDSGFYLCAWSVSFSGNTIYFGEGSWLTVV.